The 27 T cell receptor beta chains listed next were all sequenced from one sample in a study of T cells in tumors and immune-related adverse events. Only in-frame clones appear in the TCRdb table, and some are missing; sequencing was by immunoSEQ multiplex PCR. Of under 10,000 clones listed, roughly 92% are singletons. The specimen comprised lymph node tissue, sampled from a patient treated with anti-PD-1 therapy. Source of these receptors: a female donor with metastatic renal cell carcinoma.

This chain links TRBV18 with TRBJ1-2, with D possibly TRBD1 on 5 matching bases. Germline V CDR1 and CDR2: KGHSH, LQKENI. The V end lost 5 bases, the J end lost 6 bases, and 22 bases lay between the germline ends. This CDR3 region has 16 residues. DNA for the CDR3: TGTGCCAGCTCAGAAATCCAGACAGTGACGGGCGATGGCTACACCTTC. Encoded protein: CASSEIQTVTGDGYTF.

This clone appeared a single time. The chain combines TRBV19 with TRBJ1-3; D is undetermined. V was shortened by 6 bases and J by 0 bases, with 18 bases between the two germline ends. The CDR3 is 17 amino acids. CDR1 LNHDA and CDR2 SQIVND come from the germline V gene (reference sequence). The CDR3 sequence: CASRPWATALSGNTIYF. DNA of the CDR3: TGTGCCAGTAGGCCGTGGGCCACAGCTCTCTCTGGAAACACCATATATTTT.

CDR3 protein: CASSFASNTEAFF. The CDR3 DNA is TGTGCCAGCAGTTTCGCGAGTAACACTGAAGCTTTCTTT. The V and J genes are TRBV27 and TRBJ1-1; no clear D gene. V was trimmed by 3 bases and J by 2 bases, leaving 7 bases between them. The CDR3 sequence is 13 residues long. Germline CDR1 is MNHEY and CDR2 is SMNVEV (reference sequence).

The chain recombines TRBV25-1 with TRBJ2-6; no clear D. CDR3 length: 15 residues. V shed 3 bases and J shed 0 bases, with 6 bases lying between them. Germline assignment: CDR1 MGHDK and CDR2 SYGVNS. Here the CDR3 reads CASSDPGSGANVLTF. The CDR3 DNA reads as TGTGCCAGCAGTGATCCGGGCTCTGGGGCCAACGTCCTGACTTTC.

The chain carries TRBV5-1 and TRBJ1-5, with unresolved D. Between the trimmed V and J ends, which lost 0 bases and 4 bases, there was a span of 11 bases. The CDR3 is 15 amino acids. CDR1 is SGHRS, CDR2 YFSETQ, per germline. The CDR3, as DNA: TGCGCCAGCAGCTTGGGACCCAGAGAAAATCAGCCCCAGCATTTT. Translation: CASSLGPRENQPQHF.

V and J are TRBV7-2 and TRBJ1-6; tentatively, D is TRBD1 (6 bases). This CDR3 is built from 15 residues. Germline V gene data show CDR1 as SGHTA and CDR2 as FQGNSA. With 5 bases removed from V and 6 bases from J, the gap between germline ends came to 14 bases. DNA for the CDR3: TGTGCCAGCAGCGTCTCGCAGGGGCTTAATTCACCCCTCCACTTT. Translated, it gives CASSVSQGLNSPLHF.

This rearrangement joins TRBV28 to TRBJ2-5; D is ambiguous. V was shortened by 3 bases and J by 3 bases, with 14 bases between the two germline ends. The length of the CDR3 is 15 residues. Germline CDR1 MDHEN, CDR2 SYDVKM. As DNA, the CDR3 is TGTGCCAGCAGTTTGATCGGAGTAGAAAAAGAGACCCAGTACTTC. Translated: CASSLIGVEKETQYF.

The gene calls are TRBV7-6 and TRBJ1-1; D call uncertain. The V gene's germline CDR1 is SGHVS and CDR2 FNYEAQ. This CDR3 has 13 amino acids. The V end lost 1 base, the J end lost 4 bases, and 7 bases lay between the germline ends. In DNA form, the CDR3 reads TGTGCCAGCAGCTTAGAACGGGGCACTGAAGCTTTCTTT. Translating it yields CASSLERGTEAFF.

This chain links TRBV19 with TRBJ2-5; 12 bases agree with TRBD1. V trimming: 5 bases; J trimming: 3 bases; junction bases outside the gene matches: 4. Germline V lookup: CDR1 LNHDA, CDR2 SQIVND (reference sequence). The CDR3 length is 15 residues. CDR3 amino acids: CASSPGTGGKETQYF. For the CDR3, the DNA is TGTGCCAGTAGTCCCGGGACAGGGGGCAAAGAGACCCAGTACTTC. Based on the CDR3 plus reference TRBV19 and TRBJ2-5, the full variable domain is DGGITQSPKYLFRKEGQNVTLSCEQNLNHDAMYWYRQDPGQGLRLIYYSQIVNDFQKGDIAEGYSVSREKKESFPLTVTSAQKNPTAFYLCASSPGTGGKETQYFGPGTRLLVL.

In DNA form, the CDR3 reads TGTGCCACCAGCAGAGAGTACAGGGCGGGGGGAGAGACCCAGTACTTC. This translates into CATSREYRAGGETQYF. The V and J genes are TRBV15 and TRBJ2-5, with TRBD2 matching over 8 bases. Unmatched junction bases numbered 7, after V lost 0 bases and J lost 4 bases. The CDR3 contains 16 residues. Germline V CDR1 and CDR2: LNHNV, YYDKDF (reference sequence). The entire variable domain, with the rest obtained from reference TRBV15 and TRBJ2-5, is as follows: DAMVIQNPRYQVTQFGKPVTLSCSQTLNHNVMYWYQQKSSQAPKLLFHYYDKDFNNEADTPDNFQSRRPNTSFCFLDIRSPGLGDTAMYLCATSREYRAGGETQYFGPGTRLLVL.

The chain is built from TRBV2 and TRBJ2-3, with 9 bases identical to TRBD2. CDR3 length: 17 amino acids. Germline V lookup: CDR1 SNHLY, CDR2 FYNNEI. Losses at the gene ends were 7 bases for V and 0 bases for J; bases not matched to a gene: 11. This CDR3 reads CASTLTGGGASTDTQYF. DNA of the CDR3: TGTGCCAGCACCTTAACCGGCGGGGGGGCTAGCACAGATACGCAGTATTTT.

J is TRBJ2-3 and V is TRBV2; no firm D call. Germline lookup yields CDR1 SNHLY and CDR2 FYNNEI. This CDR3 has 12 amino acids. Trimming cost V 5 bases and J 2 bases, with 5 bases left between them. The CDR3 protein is CASSRTTDTQYF. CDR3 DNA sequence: TGTGCCAGCAGTCGAACCACAGATACGCAGTATTTT.

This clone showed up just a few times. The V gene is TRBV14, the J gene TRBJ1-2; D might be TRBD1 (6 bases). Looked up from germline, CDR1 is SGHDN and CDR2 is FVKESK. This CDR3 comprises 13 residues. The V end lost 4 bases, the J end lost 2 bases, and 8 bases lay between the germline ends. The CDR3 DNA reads TGTGCCAGCAGCCGGGACACCAACTATGGCTACACCTTC. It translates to CASSRDTNYGYTF.

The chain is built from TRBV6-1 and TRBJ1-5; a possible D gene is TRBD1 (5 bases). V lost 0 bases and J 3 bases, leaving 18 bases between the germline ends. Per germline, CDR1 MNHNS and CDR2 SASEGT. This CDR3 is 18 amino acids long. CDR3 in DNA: TGTGCCAGCAGTGAAGCAGGTTTCGGGACGGCCTTCAATCAGCCCCAGCATTTT. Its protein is CASSEAGFGTAFNQPQHF.

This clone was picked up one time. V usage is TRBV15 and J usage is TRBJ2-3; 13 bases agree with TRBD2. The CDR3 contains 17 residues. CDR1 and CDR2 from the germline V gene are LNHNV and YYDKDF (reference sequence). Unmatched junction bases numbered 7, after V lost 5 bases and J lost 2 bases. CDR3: CATSEGLAGAFTDTQYF. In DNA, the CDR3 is TGTGCCACCAGCGAAGGACTAGCGGGAGCTTTCACAGATACGCAGTATTTT.

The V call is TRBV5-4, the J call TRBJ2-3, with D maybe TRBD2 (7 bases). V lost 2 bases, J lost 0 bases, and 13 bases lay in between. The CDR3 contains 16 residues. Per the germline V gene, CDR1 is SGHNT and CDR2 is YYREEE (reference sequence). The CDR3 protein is CASSLGGGASTDTQYF. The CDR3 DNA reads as TGTGCCAGCAGCTTAGGGGGGGGTGCTAGCACAGATACGCAGTATTTT.

The CDR3 sequence: CASSGTPDFSTDTQYF. The CDR3 nucleotides read TGTGCCAGCAGCGGGACTCCGGATTTTAGCACAGATACGCAGTATTTT. The rearrangement links TRBV2 to TRBJ2-3; D perhaps matches TRBD2 (6 bases). From germline, CDR1 is SNHLY and CDR2 FYNNEI. V lost 6 bases to trimming and J lost 0 bases, with 16 bases between them. The CDR3 has 16 residues.

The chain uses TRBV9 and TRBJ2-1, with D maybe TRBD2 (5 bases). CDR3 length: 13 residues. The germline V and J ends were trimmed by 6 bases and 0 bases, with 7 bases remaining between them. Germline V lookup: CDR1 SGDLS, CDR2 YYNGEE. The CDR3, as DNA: TGTGCCAGCAAACGGGACTCCTACAATGAGCAGTTCTTC. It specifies CASKRDSYNEQFF. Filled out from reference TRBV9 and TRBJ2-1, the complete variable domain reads DSGVTQTPKHLITATGQRVTLRCSPRSGDLSVYWYQQSLDQGLQFLIQYYNGEERAKGNILERFSAQQFPDLHSELNLSSLELGDSALYFCASKRDSYNEQFFGPGTRLTVL.

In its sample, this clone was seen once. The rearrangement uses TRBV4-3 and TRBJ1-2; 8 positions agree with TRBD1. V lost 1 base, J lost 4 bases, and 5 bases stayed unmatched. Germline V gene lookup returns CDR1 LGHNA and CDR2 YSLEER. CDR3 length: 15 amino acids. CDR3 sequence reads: CASSQGNRGGYGYTF. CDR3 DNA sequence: TGCGCCAGCAGCCAAGGAAACAGGGGGGGCTATGGCTACACCTTC.

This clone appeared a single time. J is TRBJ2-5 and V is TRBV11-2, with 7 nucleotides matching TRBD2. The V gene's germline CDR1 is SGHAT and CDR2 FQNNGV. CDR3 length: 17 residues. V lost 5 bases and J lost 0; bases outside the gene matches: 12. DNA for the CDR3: TGTGCCAGCAGCCGAACCGGGGGGACTCATTACCAAGAGACCCAGTACTTC. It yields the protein CASSRTGGTHYQETQYF.

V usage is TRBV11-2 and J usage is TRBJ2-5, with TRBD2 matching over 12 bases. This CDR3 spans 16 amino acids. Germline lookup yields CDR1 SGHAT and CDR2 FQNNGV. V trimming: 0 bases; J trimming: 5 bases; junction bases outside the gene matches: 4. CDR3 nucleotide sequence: TGTGCCAGCAGCTTAGATCATCTAGCGGGGGGGGAGACCCAGTACTTC. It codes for CASSLDHLAGGETQYF.

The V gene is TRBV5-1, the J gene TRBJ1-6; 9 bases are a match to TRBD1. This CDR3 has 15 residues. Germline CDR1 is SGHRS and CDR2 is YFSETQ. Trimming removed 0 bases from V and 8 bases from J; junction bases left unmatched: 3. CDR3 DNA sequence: TGCGCCAGCAGCTTGGAGACAGGGGGGGATTCACCCCTCCACTTT. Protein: CASSLETGGDSPLHF.

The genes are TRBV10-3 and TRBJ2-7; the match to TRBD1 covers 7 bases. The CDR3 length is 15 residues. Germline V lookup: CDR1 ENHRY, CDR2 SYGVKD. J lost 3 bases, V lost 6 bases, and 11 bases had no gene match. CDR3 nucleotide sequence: TGTGCCATCAGACCTCGAACAGGGGCCAGCTACGAGCAGTACTTC. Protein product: CAIRPRTGASYEQYF.

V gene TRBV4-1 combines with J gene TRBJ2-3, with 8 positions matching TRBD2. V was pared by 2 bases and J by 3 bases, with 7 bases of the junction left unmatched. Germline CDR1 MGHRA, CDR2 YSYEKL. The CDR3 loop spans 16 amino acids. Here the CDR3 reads CASSQPGTSLTDTQYF. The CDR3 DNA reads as TGCGCCAGCAGCCAACCCGGGACTAGTTTGACAGATACGCAGTATTTT.

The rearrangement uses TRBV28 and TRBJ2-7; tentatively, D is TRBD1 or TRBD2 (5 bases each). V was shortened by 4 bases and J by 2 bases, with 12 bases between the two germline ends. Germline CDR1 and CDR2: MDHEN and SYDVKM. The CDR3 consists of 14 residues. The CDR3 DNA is TGTGCCAGCAGTTCGTCGGTGGGGGCCTACGAGCAGTACTTC. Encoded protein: CASSSSVGAYEQYF.

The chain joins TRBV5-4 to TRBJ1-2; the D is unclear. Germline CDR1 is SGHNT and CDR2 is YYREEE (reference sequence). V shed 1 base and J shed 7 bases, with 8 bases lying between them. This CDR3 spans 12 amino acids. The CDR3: CASSLPTSGYTF. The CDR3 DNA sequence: TGTGCCAGCAGCTTGCCAACGAGTGGCTACACCTTC. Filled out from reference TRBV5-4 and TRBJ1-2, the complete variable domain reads ETGVTQSPTHLIKTRGQQVTLRCSSQSGHNTVSWYQQALGQGPQFIFQYYREEENGRGNFPPRFSGLQFPNYSSELNVNALELDDSALYLCASSLPTSGYTFGSGTRLTVV.

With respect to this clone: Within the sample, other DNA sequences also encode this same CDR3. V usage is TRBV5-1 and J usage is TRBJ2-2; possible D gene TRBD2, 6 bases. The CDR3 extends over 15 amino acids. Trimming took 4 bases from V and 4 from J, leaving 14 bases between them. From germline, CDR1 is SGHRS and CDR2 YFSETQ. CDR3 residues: CASSLSGFGTGELFF. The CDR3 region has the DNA TGCGCCAGCAGCCTGAGCGGGTTCGGCACCGGGGAGCTGTTTTTT.